This T cell receptor (beta chain) was sequenced in a study of cytomegalovirus exposure and HLA in healthy donors. Germline lookup yields CDR1 MDHEN and CDR2 SYDVKM. The CDR3 extends over 14 amino acids. J gave up 1 base and V 3 bases, and 2 bases lay outside the gene matches. Both 60 Vbeta primers and 13 Jbeta primers went into the PCR. Some clones are missing from TCRdb's copy, which holds only in-frame ones; the method was immunoSEQ multiplex PCR. This sample has 250,000 to 350,000 clones; about 80% occur once, and the top ten carry more than 0.3%. Study-wide results and caveats: Among the CMV-associated chains, three were confirmed in vitro as specific for CMV antigens. With further analysis later on, most CMV-associated TCR beta chains appeared HLA-restricted.

Note on this clone: The antigen is unknown.

Input material: PBMCs. This sequence joins TRBV28 and TRBJ2-5; 7 bases agree with TRBD2. The sequence derives from a girl aged 2 to 9 in good health and CMV-seronegative. The CDR3 loop is CASSFGGTQETQYF. CDR3 DNA sequence: TGTGCCAGCAGTTTCGGGGGGACCCAAGAGACCCAGTACTTC.